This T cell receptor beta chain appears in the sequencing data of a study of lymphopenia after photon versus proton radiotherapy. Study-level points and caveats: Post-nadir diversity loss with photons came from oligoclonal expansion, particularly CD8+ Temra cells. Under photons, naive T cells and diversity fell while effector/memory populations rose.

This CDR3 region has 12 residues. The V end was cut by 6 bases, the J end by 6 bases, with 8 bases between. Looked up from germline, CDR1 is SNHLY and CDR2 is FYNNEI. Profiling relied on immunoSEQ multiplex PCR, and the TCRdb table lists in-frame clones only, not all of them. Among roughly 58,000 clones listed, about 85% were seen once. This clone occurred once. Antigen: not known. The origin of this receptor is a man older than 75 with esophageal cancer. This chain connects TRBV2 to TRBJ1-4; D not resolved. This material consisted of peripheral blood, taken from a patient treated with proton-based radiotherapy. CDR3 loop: CASRREYEKLFF. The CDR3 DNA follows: TGTGCCAGCAGGAGGGAATATGAAAAACTGTTTTTT.